This T cell receptor (beta chain) was sequenced for a study of tissue T cells after allogeneic stem cell transplantation. General study findings and limits: Sampling depth was limited, and the cohort was small and clinically varied. In patients and mice, blood and spleen missed much of tissue repertoire.

The germline V gene has CDR1 LGHNA and CDR2 YNLKQL (reference sequence). This CDR3 comprises 17 residues. The V and J ends lost 0 bases and 0 bases respectively, with 9 bases between them. As regards this clone: Antigen: not known. The genes and germline here are from mouse. The sequence runs out 1 residue before the end of the CDR3; the remainder is reconstructed from the germline J gene.

Assay: immunoSEQ multiplex PCR; the TCRdb copy retains only in-frame clones and omits some. The sample consists of roughly 20,000 clones, 69% of them appearing once. The rearrangement joins TRBV5 to TRBJ1-6; D gene uncertain. TRBJ1-6 is classed as an ORF, of uncertain function. Sequencing was carried out using blood. The clonotype originates from a female BALB/c mouse in good health. MHC haplotype of the strain: H2-d. Incomplete CDR3 DNA: TGTGCCAGCAGCCAAGAACAGACATCTTCCTATAATTCGCCCCTCTAC. Residues: CASSQEQTSSYNSPLY. Given in full, the CDR3 is CASSQEQTSSYNSPLYF.